One T cell receptor (beta chain) is described in this entry. Trimming pared 7 bases from V and 6 bases from J, leaving 12 bases between. Germline lookup yields CDR1 MDHEN and CDR2 SYDVKM. The CDR3 contains 12 residues. The sample is drawn from a study of blood T cell repertoires in COVID-19. Study context: The samples span acute and convalescent COVID-19 from the United States, Italy and Spain. PBMCs, B-cell-depleted T cells, or T cells provided the cDNA or gDNA that made up the material.

Original analysis: Amplification of reference gene primers provided the estimated nucleated cell counts. Assay: immunoSEQ multiplex PCR; the TCRdb copy retains only in-frame clones and omits some. From that table come the V and J calls and clone size; the DNA was used to work out D and trimming. The sample includes tens of thousands of clones, roughly 89% of them seen just once. The sample consisted of peripheral blood. The TCR originated in a man between 50 and 59 years old with acute or convalescent COVID-19. V gene TRBV28 combines with J gene TRBJ1-2; D unresolved. This CDR3 reads CASNLAHNGYTF. The CDR3 bases are TGTGCCAGCAATTTGGCTCATAATGGCTACACCTTC.